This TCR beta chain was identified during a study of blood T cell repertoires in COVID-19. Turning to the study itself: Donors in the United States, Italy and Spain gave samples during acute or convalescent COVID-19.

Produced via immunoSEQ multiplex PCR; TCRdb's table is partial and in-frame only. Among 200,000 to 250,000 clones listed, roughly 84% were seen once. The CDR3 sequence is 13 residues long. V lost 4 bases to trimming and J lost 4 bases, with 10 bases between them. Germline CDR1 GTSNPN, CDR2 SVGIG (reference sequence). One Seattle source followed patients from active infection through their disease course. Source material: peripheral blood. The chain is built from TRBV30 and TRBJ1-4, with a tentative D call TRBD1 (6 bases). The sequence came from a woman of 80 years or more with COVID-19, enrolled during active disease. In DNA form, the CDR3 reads TGTGCCTGGACAGGACAGATTAATGAAAAACTGTTTTTT. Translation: CAWTGQINEKLFF.